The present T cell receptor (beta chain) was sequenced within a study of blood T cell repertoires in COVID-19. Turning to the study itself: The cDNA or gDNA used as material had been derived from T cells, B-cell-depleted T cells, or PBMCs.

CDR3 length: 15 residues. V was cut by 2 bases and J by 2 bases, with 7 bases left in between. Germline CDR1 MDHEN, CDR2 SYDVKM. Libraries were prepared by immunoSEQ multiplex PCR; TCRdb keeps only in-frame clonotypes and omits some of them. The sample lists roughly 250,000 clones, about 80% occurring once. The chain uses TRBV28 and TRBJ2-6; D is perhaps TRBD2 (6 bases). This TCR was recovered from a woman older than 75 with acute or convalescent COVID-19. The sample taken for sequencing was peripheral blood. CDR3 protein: CASSLGGTGANVLTF. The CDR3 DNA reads TGTGCCAGCAGTTTAGGGGGGACTGGGGCCAACGTCCTGACTTTC.